The 20 T cell receptor beta chains listed next were all sequenced from one sample in a study of cytomegalovirus exposure and HLA in healthy donors. Amplification used 60 Vbeta primers and 13 Jbeta primers. Libraries were prepared by immunoSEQ multiplex PCR; TCRdb keeps only in-frame clonotypes and omits some of them. The sample carries about 110,000 clones, about 84% recorded once. Sequenced input: PBMCs. The receptors originated from a man under 40 in good health and CMV-seronegative.

The CDR3 sequence is CASSVAPGGLETQYF. CDR3 DNA sequence: TGTGCCAGCAGCGTAGCTCCAGGGGGCTTAGAGACCCAGTACTTC. The J gene is TRBJ2-5, the V gene TRBV9; the match to TRBD1 covers 8 bases. Germline V lookup: CDR1 SGDLS, CDR2 YYNGEE. CDR3 length: 15 residues. Germline trimming cut 0 bases from V and 4 bases from J; bases unmatched to any gene: 5.

The chain is built from TRBV7-2 and TRBJ1-6; the D is unclear. Germline CDR1 SGHTA, CDR2 FQGNSA. The CDR3 totals 15 residues. Trimming removed 1 base from V and 9 bases from J, with 13 bases in between. CDR3 loop: CASSLVPGLGSPLHF. For the CDR3, the DNA is TGTGCCAGCAGCTTAGTGCCCGGGTTGGGTTCACCCCTCCACTTT.

This chain uses TRBV5-1 with TRBJ2-2, with 13 bases fitting TRBD2. The CDR3 runs to 16 residues. With 5 bases clipped from V and 7 bases from J, the junction kept 8 bases outside the gene matches. Germline assignment: CDR1 SGHRS and CDR2 YFSETQ. CDR3 loop: CASRQLAGGPGGELFF. CDR3 DNA: TGCGCCAGCAGACAACTAGCGGGAGGGCCAGGCGGGGAGCTGTTTTTT. Looking up the rest from reference TRBV5-1 and TRBJ2-2 gives the full variable domain: KAGVTQTPRYLIKTRGQQVTLSCSPISGHRSVSWYQQTPGQGLQFLFEYFSETQRNKGNFPGRFSGRQFSNSRSEMNVSTLELGDSALYLCASRQLAGGPGGELFFGEGSRLTVL.

The chain employs TRBV19 and TRBJ1-2, with 7 bases that match TRBD1. This CDR3 has 16 residues. V was pared by 1 base and J by 4 bases, with 9 bases of the junction left unmatched. Germline CDR1 and CDR2: LNHDA and SQIVND (reference sequence). CDR3 DNA sequence: TGTGCCAGTAGTATAGCCCCCGGGACAGACACCTATGGCTACACCTTC. This encodes CASSIAPGTDTYGYTF.

The V gene is TRBV27, the J gene TRBJ2-7; 8 bases align to TRBD1. V lost 5 bases to trimming and J lost 0 bases; unmatched junction nucleotides: 6. The V gene's germline CDR1 is MNHEY and CDR2 SMNVEV (reference sequence). The CDR3 loop spans 15 amino acids. The CDR3 protein is CASSPRGRTSYEQYF. Here the CDR3 DNA reads TGTGCCAGCAGTCCCAGGGGGCGGACCTCCTACGAGCAGTACTTC.

The gene calls are TRBV29-1 and TRBJ1-4; 8 bases fit TRBD1. The CDR3 is 16 residues long. CDR1 and CDR2 from the germline V gene are SQVTM and ANQGSEA. The junction had 13 bases not matched to a gene; V was cut back by 7 bases and J by 3 bases. The CDR3 nucleotides read TGCAGCGCATACAGGGGGATGGATAGAGCTAATGAAAAACTGTTTTTT. Its translation is CSAYRGMDRANEKLFF.

There are a few counts of this clone. This sequence joins TRBV5-6 and TRBJ2-1, with D maybe TRBD2 (5 bases). V was pared by 4 bases and J by 9 bases, with 14 bases between. Germline V gene sequence: CDR1 SGHDT, CDR2 YYEEEE. This CDR3 contains 13 residues. CDR3 residues: CASSMTKLAEQFF. CDR3 bases: TGTGCCAGCAGCATGACTAAACTGGCTGAGCAGTTCTTC.

The chain combines TRBV6-5 with TRBJ2-7; the D is unclear. The ends were cut back, 9 bases at V and 3 bases at J, with 3 bases in the middle. Germline values: CDR1 MNHEY, CDR2 SVGAGI. The CDR3 has 9 residues. CDR3 residues: CARHYEQYF. In nucleotides, the CDR3 is TGTGCCAGACACTACGAGCAGTACTTC.

V usage is TRBV18 and J usage is TRBJ1-5; 10 positions match TRBD1. This CDR3 spans 16 amino acids. Trimming took 8 bases from V and 3 from J; bases not matched to a gene: 10. Per the germline V gene, CDR1 is KGHSH and CDR2 is LQKENI. The CDR3 is CASTNQGQGYNQPQHF. CDR3 sequence (DNA): TGTGCCAGCACGAATCAGGGACAGGGGTACAATCAGCCCCAGCATTTT.

The rearrangement joins TRBV29-1 to TRBJ1-2; 7 bases match TRBD1. Germline lookup yields CDR1 SQVTM and CDR2 ANQGSEA. The V gene end was trimmed by 2 bases and the J gene end by 8 bases; junction bases not matched to a gene: 2. The CDR3 length is 11 residues. CDR3 in DNA: TGCAGCGTTGAAATACAGGGGGGCTACACCTTC. This translates into CSVEIQGGYTF.

The chain combines TRBV7-9 with TRBJ1-3; the D gene is possibly TRBD1 (5 bases). The germline V and J ends were trimmed by 1 base and 4 bases, with 11 bases remaining between them. The CDR3 loop spans 15 amino acids. The germline V gene has CDR1 SEHNR and CDR2 FQNEAQ (reference sequence). The CDR3 reads CASSLVAGLGNTIYF. The CDR3 DNA follows: TGTGCCAGCAGCTTAGTCGCGGGACTAGGAAACACCATATATTTT.

The V gene is TRBV10-2, the J gene TRBJ2-2, with TRBD2 matching over 10 bases. CDR1 and CDR2 from the germline V gene are WSHSY and SAAADI. The CDR3 sequence is 16 residues long. Unmatched junction bases numbered 12, after V lost 7 bases and J lost 7 bases. The CDR3 DNA follows: TGCGCCAGCAACCCGAGCGGGAGGGGGATTGGCGGGGAGCTGTTTTTT. Translating it yields CASNPSGRGIGGELFF.

This clone has a handful of counts. The gene calls are TRBV19 and TRBJ1-1; unclear D gene. V was pared by 7 bases and J by 5 bases, with 8 bases between. The CDR3 consists of 11 residues. From germline, CDR1 is LNHDA and CDR2 SQIVND (reference sequence). This CDR3 is CASNTRTEAFF. CDR3 DNA: TGTGCCAGTAATACGAGGACTGAAGCTTTCTTT.

This clone was counted once. The chain couples TRBV28 to TRBJ2-7, with 9 positions matching TRBD2. V lost 3 bases to trimming and J lost 9 bases; unmatched junction nucleotides: 12. Germline V gives CDR1 MDHEN, CDR2 SYDVKM. CDR3 length: 15 residues. The CDR3 reads CASSFSSGTSMGQYF. CDR3 DNA sequence: TGTGCCAGCAGTTTTTCGTCCGGGACTAGCATGGGGCAGTACTTC.

DNA for the CDR3: TGTGCCAGCAGCCCTATGATGAGCGCTGGAAATACGCAGTATTTT. Translated, it gives CASSPMMSAGNTQYF. The chain recombines TRBV13 with TRBJ2-3; unclear D gene. This CDR3 contains 15 residues. Germline-derived CDR1 and CDR2 are PRHDT and FYEKMQ (reference sequence). V was trimmed by 5 bases and J by 7 bases, leaving 19 bases between them.

This chain uses TRBV29-1 with TRBJ1-2, with D unresolved. CDR3 length equals 12 residues. Trimming pared 5 bases from V and 3 bases from J, leaving 10 bases between. Germline-derived CDR1 and CDR2 are SQVTM and ANQGSEA. The CDR3 reads CSVTGTDYGYTF. The DNA of the CDR3 is TGCAGCGTTACGGGAACGGACTATGGCTACACCTTC.

This clone has a single count. The genes are TRBV7-8 and TRBJ2-1; 9 positions match TRBD2. This CDR3 spans 11 amino acids. CDR1 is SGHVS, CDR2 FQNEAQ, per germline. V lost 6 bases to trimming and J lost 13 bases; unmatched junction nucleotides: 4. CDR3 sequence (DNA): TGTGCCAGCAGTTATAGCGGGGGACAGTTCTTC. Translation gives CASSYSGGQFF.

J is TRBJ2-7 and V is TRBV4-1, with 10 bases identical to TRBD1. The germline gives CDR1 MGHRA, CDR2 YSYEKL. This CDR3 has 14 amino acids. The trim removed 8 bases at V and 3 bases at J, leaving 7 bases unmatched. CDR3 residues: CASDPTGGGYEQYF. The CDR3 coding sequence is TGCGCCAGCGATCCGACAGGGGGCGGCTACGAGCAGTACTTC.

The genes are TRBV7-9 and TRBJ2-7, with D possibly being TRBD1 (5 bases). CDR3 length equals 13 residues. CDR1 SEHNR and CDR2 FQNEAQ come from the germline V gene (reference sequence). The germline V and J ends were trimmed by 5 bases and 5 bases, with 13 bases remaining between them. CDR3 amino acids: CASSPLGRDEQYF. The CDR3 DNA sequence: TGTGCCAGCAGCCCGCTCGGCAGGGACGAGCAGTACTTC.

This chain uses TRBV5-1 with TRBJ2-7, with D maybe TRBD2 (5 bases). Looked up from germline, CDR1 is SGHRS and CDR2 is YFSETQ. The CDR3 consists of 14 residues. The V and J ends lost 4 bases and 0 bases respectively, with 11 bases between them. The CDR3 region is CASSQPGSSYEQYF. The CDR3 nucleotides are TGCGCCAGCAGCCAACCGGGGAGCTCCTACGAGCAGTACTTC.